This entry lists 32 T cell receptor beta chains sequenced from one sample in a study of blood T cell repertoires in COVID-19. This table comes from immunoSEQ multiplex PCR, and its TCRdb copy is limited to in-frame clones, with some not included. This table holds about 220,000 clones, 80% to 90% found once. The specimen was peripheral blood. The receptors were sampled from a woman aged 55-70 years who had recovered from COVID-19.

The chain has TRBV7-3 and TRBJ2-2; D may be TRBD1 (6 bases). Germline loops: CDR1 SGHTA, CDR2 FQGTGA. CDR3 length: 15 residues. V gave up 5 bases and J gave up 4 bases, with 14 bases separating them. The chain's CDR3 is CASSLQGVGTGELFF. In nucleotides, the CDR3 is TGTGCCAGCAGCCTACAGGGCGTGGGCACCGGGGAGCTGTTTTTT.

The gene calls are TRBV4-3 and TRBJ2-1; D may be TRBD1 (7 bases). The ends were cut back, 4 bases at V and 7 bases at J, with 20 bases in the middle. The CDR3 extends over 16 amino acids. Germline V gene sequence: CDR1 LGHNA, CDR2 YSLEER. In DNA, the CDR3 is TGCGCCAGCAGCCCTTCCGAGGGGGCCGGGGGAAATGAGCAGTTCTTC. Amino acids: CASSPSEGAGGNEQFF.

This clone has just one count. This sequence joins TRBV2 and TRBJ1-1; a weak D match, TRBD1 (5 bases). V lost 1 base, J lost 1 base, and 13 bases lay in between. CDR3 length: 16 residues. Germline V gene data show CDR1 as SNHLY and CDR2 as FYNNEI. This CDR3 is CASSEEGFGTNTEAFF. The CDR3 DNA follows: TGTGCCAGCAGTGAAGAGGGGTTCGGAACGAACACTGAAGCTTTCTTT.

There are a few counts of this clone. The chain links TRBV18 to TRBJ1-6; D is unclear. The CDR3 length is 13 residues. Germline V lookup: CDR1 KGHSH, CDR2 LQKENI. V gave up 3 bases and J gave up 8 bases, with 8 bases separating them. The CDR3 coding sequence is TGTGCCAGCTCACCCTTCCCGGATTCACCCCTCCACTTT. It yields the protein CASSPFPDSPLHF.

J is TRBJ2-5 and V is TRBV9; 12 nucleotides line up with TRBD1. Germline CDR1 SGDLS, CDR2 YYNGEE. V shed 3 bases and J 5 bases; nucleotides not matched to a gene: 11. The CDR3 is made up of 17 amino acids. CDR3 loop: CASSGSGTGGAGETQYF. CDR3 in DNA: TGTGCCAGCAGCGGCTCCGGGACAGGGGGCGCTGGGGAGACCCAGTACTTC.

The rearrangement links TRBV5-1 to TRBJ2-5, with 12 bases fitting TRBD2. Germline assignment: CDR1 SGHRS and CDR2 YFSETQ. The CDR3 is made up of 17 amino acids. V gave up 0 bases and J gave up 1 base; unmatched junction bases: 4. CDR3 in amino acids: CASSLELGLAGQETQYF. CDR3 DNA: TGCGCCAGCAGCTTGGAGCTGGGACTAGCGGGCCAAGAGACCCAGTACTTC.

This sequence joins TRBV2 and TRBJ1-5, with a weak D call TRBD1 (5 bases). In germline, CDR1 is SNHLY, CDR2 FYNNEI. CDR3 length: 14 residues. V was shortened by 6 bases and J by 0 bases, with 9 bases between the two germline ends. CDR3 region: CASSGHYSNQPQHF. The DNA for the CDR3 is TGTGCCAGCAGCGGACATTATAGCAATCAGCCCCAGCATTTT.

In DNA form, the CDR3 reads TGTGCCAGTCGACAGATGACTAGCGGCTCCTACAATGAGCAGTTCTTC. Translated: CASRQMTSGSYNEQFF. The rearrangement uses TRBV13 and TRBJ2-1; 9 nucleotides match TRBD2. Germline values: CDR1 PRHDT, CDR2 FYEKMQ (reference sequence). The CDR3 totals 16 residues. Trimming took 9 bases from V and 0 from J; bases not matched to a gene: 9.

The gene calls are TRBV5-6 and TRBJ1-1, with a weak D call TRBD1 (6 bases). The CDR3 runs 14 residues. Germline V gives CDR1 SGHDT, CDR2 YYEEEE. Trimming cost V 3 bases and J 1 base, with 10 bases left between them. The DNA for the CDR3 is TGTGCCAGCAGCTACGTGACAGGGAACACTGAAGCTTTCTTT. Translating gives CASSYVTGNTEAFF.

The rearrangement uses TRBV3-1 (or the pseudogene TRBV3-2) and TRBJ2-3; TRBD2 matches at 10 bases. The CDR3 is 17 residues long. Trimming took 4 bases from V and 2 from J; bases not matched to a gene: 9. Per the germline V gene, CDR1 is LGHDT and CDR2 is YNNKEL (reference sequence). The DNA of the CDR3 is TGTGCCAGCAGCCGCCCTCTCAGCGGGGGGGACACAGATACGCAGTATTTT. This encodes CASSRPLSGGDTDTQYF.

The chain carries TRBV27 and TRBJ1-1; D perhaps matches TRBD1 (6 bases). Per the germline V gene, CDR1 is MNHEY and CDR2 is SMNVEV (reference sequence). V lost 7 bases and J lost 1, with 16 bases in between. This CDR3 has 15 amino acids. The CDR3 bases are TGTGCCAGCAAGGTTTTGGACAGTGGGAACACTGAAGCTTTCTTT. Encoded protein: CASKVLDSGNTEAFF.

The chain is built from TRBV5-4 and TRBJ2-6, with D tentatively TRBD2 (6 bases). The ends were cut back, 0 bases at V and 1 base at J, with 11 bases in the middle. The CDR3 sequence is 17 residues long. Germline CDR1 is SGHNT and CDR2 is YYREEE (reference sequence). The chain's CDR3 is CASSLGWRVSGANVLTF. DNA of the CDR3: TGTGCCAGCAGCTTGGGATGGAGGGTTTCTGGGGCCAACGTCCTGACTTTC.

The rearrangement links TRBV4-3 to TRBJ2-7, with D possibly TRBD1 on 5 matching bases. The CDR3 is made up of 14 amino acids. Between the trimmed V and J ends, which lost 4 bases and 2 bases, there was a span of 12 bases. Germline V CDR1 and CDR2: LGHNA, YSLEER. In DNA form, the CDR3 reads TGCGCCAGCAGCCCTGAGGTCAGGGCCTACGAGCAGTACTTC. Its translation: CASSPEVRAYEQYF.

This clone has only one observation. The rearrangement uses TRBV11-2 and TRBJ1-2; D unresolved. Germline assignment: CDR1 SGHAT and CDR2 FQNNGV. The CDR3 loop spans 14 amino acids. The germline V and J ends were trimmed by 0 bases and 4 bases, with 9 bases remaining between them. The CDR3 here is CASSLERGAYGYTF. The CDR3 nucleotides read TGTGCCAGCAGCTTAGAGCGGGGTGCCTATGGCTACACCTTC.

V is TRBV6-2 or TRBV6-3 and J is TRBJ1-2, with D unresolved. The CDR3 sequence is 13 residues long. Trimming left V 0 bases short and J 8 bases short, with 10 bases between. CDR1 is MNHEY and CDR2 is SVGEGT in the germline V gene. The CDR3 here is CASSYSPNRGYTF. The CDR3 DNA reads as TGTGCCAGCAGTTACTCCCCAAACAGAGGCTACACCTTC.

The CDR3 here is CASGLGQVNTEAFF. The CDR3 region has the DNA TGTGCTAGTGGTTTGGGACAGGTTAACACTGAAGCTTTCTTT. V gene TRBV12-5 combines with J gene TRBJ1-1; the D gene is possibly TRBD1 (6 bases). Trimming pared 1 base from V and 2 bases from J, leaving 8 bases between. This CDR3 has 14 residues. CDR1 is LGHNT, CDR2 FRNRAP, per germline.

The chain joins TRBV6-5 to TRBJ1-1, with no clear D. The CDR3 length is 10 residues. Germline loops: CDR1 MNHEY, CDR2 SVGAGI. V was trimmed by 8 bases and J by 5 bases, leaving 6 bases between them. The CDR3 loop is CASYSTEAFF. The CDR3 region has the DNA TGTGCCAGCTACAGTACTGAAGCTTTCTTT.

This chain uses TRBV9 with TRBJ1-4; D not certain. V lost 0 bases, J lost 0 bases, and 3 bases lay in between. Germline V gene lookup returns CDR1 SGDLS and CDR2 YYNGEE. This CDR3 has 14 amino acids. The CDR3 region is CASSVAATNEKLFF. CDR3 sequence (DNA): TGTGCCAGCAGCGTAGCTGCAACTAATGAAAAACTGTTTTTT.

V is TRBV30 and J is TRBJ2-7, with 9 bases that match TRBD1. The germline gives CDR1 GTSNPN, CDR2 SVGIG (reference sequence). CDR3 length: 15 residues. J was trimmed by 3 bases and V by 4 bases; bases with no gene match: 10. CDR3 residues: CAWTESGTGNYEQYF. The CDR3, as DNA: TGTGCCTGGACAGAATCCGGGACAGGGAACTACGAGCAGTACTTC. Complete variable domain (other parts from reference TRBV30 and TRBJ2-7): SQTIHQWPATLVQPVGSPLSLECTVEGTSNPNLYWYRQAAGRGLQLLFYSVGIGQISSEVPQNLSASRPQDRQFILSSKKLLLSDSGFYLCAWTESGTGNYEQYFGPGTRLTVT.

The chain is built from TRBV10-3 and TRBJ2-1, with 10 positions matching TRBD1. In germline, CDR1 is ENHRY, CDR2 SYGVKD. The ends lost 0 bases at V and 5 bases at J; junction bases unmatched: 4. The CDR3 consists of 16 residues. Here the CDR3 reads CAISESGQGGDNEQFF. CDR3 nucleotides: TGTGCCATCAGTGAGTCTGGACAGGGGGGAGACAATGAGCAGTTCTTC.

The CDR3 nucleotides read TGTGCCAGCCTACTAAGCTCCTACAATGAGCAGTTCTTC. This sequence encodes CASLLSSYNEQFF. J is TRBJ2-1 and V is TRBV6-5; D call uncertain. CDR1 and CDR2 from the germline V gene are MNHEY and SVGAGI. CDR3 length equals 13 residues. V was shortened by 8 bases and J by 0 bases, with 8 bases between the two germline ends.

The CDR3 spells CASSDYREGGGYTF. CDR3 DNA sequence: TGTGCCAGCAGTGACTACCGGGAGGGGGGTGGCTACACCTTC. The rearrangement joins TRBV25-1 to TRBJ1-2; maybe TRBD1 (6 bases). From germline, CDR1 is MGHDK and CDR2 SYGVNS. The CDR3 spans 14 residues. Trimming stripped 3 bases from V and 7 bases from J, with 15 bases between.

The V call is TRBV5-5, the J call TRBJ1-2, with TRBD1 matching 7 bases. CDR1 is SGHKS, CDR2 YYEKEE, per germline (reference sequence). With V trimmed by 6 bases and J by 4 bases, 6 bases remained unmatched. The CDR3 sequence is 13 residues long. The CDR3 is CASTLQGSYGYTF. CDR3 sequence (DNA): TGTGCCAGCACCTTACAGGGGAGCTATGGCTACACCTTC.

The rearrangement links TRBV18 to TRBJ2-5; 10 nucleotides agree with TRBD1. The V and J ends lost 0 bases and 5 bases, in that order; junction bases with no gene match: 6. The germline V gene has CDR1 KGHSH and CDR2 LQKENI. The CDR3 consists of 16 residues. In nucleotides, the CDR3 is TGTGCCAGCTCACCACCAGGACAGGGGGACGCCGAGACCCAGTACTTC. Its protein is CASSPPGQGDAETQYF.

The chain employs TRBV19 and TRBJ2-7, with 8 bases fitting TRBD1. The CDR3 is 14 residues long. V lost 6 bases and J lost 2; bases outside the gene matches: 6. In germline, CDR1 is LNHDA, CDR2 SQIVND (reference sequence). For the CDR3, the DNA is TGTGCCAGTAGCTTGACAGGGGACACCTACGAGCAGTACTTC. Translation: CASSLTGDTYEQYF.

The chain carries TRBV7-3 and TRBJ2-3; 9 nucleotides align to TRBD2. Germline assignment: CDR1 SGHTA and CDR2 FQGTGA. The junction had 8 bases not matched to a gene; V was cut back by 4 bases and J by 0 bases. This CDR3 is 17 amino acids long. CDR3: CASSSDSGGFSTDTQYF. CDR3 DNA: TGTGCCAGCAGCTCAGATAGCGGGGGCTTTAGCACAGATACGCAGTATTTT.

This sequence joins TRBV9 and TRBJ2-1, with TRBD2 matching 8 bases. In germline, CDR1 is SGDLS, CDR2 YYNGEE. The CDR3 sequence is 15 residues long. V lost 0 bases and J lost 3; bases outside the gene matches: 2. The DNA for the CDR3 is TGTGCCAGCAGCGTAGTAGCGGGGAGCTACAATGAGCAGTTCTTC. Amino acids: CASSVVAGSYNEQFF.

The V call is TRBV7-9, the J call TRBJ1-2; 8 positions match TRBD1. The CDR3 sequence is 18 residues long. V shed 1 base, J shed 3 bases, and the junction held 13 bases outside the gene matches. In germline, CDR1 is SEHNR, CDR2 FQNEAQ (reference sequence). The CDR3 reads CASSLGVPGGPKDYGYTF. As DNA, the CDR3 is TGTGCCAGCAGCTTAGGGGTACCAGGGGGCCCAAAGGACTATGGCTACACCTTC.

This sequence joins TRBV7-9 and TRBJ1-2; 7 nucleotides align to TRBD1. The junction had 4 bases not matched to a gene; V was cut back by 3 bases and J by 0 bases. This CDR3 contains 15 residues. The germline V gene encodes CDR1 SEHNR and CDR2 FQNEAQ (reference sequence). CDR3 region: CASSFGQVANYGYTF. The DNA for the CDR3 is TGTGCCAGCAGCTTCGGACAGGTAGCTAACTATGGCTACACCTTC.

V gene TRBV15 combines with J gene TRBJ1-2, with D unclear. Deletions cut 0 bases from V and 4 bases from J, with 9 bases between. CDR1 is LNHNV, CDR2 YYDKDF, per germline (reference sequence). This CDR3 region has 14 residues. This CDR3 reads CATSRDNEGYGYTF. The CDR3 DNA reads TGTGCCACCAGCAGAGATAACGAGGGCTATGGCTACACCTTC. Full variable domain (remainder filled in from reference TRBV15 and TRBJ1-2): DAMVIQNPRYQVTQFGKPVTLSCSQTLNHNVMYWYQQKSSQAPKLLFHYYDKDFNNEADTPDNFQSRRPNTSFCFLDIRSPGLGDTAMYLCATSRDNEGYGYTFGSGTRLTVV.

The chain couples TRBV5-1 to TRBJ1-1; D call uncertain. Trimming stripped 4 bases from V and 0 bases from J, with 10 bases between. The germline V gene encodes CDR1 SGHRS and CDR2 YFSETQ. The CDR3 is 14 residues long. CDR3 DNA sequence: TGCGCCAGCAGCAGTCGGAGCATGAACACTGAAGCTTTCTTT. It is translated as CASSSRSMNTEAFF.

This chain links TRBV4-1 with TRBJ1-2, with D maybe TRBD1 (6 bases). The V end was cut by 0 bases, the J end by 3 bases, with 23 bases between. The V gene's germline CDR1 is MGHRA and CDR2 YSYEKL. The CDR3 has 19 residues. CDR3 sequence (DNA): TGCGCCAGCAGCCAAGAAGATCATCTCGTTGAACAGGGCTACTATGGCTACACCTTC. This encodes CASSQEDHLVEQGYYGYTF.